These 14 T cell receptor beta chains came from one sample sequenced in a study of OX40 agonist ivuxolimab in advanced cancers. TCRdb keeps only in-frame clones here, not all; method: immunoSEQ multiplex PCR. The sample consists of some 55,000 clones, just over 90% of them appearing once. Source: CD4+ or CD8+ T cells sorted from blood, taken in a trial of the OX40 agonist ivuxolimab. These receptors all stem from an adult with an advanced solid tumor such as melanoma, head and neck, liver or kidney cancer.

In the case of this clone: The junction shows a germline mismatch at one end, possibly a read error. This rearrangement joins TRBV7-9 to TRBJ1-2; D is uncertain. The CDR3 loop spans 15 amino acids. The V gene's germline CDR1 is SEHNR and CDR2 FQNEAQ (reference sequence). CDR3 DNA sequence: TGTGCCAGCGGCTTCGGGAGCCCGGTTAACTATGGCTACACCTTC. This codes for CASGFGSPVNYGYTF. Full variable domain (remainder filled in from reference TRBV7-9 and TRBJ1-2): DTGVSQNPRHKITKRGQNVTFRCDPISEHNRLYWYRQTLGQGPEFLTYFQNEAQLEKSRLLSDRFSAERPKGSFSTLEIQRTEQGDSAMYLCASGFGSPVNYGYTFGSGTRLTVV.

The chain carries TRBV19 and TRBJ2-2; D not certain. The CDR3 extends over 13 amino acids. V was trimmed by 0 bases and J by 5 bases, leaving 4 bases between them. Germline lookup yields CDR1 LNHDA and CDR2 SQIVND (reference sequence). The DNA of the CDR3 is TGTGCCAGTAGTATAGATATAACCGGGGAGCTGTTTTTT. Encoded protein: CASSIDITGELFF.

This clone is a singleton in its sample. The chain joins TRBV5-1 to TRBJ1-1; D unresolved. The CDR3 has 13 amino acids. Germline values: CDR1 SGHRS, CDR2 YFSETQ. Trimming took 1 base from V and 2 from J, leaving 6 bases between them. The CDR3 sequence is CASSLNTNTEAFF. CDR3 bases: TGCGCCAGCAGCTTGAATACCAACACTGAAGCTTTCTTT.

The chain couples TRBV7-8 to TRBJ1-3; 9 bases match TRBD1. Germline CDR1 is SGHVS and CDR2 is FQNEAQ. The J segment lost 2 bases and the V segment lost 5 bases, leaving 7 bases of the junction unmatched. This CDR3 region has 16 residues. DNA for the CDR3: TGTGCCAGCAGCAAAAGGGGGACAGGGACTGGAAACACCATATATTTT. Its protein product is CASSKRGTGTGNTIYF.

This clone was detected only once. This CDR3 reads CAIAPIIPNTEAFF. The CDR3 DNA reads as TGTGCCATCGCGCCGATCATCCCAAACACTGAAGCTTTCTTT. This chain uses TRBV10-3 with TRBJ1-1; D call uncertain. V lost 8 bases and J lost 2, with 15 bases in between. The CDR3 covers 14 residues. Germline V gene data show CDR1 as ENHRY and CDR2 as SYGVKD.

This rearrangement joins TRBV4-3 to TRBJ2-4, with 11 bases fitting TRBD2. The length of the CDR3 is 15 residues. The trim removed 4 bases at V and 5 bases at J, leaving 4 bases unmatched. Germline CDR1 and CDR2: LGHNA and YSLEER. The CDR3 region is CASSLLGLAENIQYF. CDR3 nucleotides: TGCGCCAGCAGCCTTTTGGGACTAGCGGAAAACATTCAGTACTTC.

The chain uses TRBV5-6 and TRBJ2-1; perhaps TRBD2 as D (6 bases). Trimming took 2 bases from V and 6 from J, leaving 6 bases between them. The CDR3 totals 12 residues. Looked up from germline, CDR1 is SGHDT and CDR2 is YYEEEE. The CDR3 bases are TGTGCCAGCAGCTTCGGGGGCAATGAGCAGTTCTTC. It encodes CASSFGGNEQFF.

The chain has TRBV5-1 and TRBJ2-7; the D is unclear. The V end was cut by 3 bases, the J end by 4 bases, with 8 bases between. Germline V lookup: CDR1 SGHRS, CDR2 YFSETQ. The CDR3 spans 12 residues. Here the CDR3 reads CASSSLQYEQYF. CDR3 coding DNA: TGCGCCAGCAGCTCGCTACAGTACGAGCAGTACTTC.

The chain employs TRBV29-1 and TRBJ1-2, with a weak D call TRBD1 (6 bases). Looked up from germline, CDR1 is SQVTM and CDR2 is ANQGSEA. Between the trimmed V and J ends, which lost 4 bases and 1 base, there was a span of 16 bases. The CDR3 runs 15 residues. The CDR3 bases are TGCAGCGTTGGGGGTGGGGGGCGACTTAACTATGGCTACACCTTC. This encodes CSVGGGGRLNYGYTF.

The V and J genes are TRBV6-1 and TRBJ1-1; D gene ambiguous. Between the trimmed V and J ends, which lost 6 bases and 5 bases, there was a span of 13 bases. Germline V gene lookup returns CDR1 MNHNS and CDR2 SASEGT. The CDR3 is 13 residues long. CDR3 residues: CASRSSRATEAFF. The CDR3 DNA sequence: TGTGCCAGCAGATCAAGTCGGGCTACTGAAGCTTTCTTT.

CDR3 sequence: CASLDYPEAFF. In DNA, the CDR3 is TGTGCCAGCCTAGATTATCCTGAAGCTTTCTTT. The chain joins TRBV19 to TRBJ1-1; D is uncertain. With 9 bases removed from V and 6 bases from J, the gap between germline ends came to 11 bases. The CDR3 extends over 11 amino acids. Germline V lookup: CDR1 LNHDA, CDR2 SQIVND (reference sequence).

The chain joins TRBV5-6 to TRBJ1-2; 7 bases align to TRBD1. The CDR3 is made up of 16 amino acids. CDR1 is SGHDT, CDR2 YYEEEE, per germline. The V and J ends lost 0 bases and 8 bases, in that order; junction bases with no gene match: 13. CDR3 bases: TGTGCCAGCAGCTTGGAGGGGACAGATCACCTTCGGGGCTACACCTTC. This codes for CASSLEGTDHLRGYTF.

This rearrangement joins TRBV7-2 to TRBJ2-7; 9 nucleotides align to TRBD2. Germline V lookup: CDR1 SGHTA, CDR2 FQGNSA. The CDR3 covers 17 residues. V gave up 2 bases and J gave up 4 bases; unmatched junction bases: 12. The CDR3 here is CASSLFLAGASSYEQYF. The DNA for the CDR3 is TGTGCCAGCAGCTTATTTTTAGCGGGGGCTTCGTCTTACGAGCAGTACTTC.

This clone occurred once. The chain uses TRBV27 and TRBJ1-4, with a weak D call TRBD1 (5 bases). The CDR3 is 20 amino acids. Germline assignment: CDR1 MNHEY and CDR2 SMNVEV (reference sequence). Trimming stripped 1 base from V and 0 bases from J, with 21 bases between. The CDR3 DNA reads TGTGCCAGCAGTTTATGGGGAAGGTGGGGGAGATCGGCAACTAATGAAAAACTGTTTTTT. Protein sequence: CASSLWGRWGRSATNEKLFF.